This section outlines one T cell receptor beta chain sequence together with its context. This clone was counted between two and nine times. Its specific antigen is unknown. No qualities accompany the bases; no much larger clone lies one base away. The donors were healthy, HIV-negative adults who had no recently reported acute infections or vaccinations. Only Caucasian adults living in Nashville, Tennessee, USA were represented among the donors. CD4+ T cells were enriched by magnetic negative selection, after which naive cells were positively selected on CD45RA and the negative fraction was taken as the memory subset. After blood collection by leukapheresis, PBMCs were isolated using Ficoll-Histopaque density gradient centrifugation and then cryopreserved in the vapor phase of liquid nitrogen. Purity and quantity of every magnetically sorted T cell population were checked by analytical flow cytometry. Genomic DNA was isolated from every sorted fraction and measured by UV absorbance on a Nanodrop 2000c.

The V end loses 1 base and the J end loses 6 bases, and a stretch of 10 bases separates them. The CDR3, from cysteine to phenylalanine, totals 14 residues. The entry retains the CDR3 DNA only, 42 bases that are in frame from base 1. From a lookup of the germline V gene, CDR1 and CDR2 are SGDLS and YYNGEE. The sample originates from a study of shared clonotypes between healthy human individuals (dated by TCRdb to 2020 to 2021). A note on the overall study: A few men and two women, aged 18 to 49 years, made up the cohort. For each donor, CD4 naive and CD4 memory were each run on three plates, CD8 naive on two plates, and CD8 memory on one plate. The study deeply sequenced blood TCR repertoires of about 5 healthy adults to estimate repertoire size and the extent of clonotype sharing between individuals. To increase sequencing depth and limit assay-specific biases, different laboratories used diverse techniques to prepare libraries and sequence TCR repertoires. Leukapheresis yielded between about 0.94 and 8.9 billion PBMCs per donor. The full study reports these points: Larger estimated clonotype richness was generally found for naive subsets than for memory subsets. Even with the large sequencing depth, rarefaction of the sorted-subset datasets indicated that sequencing was incomplete. The genetic and exposure-history diversity represented was limited by the small number of donors. Pairwise subsampling led to the expectation that sequencing depth would affect the degree of clonotype sharing among donors. Sampling was limited to blood, and TCR repertoires in tissue likely differ from TCR repertoires in blood. Compared with non-shared clonotypes, clonotypes shared by all four sorted-subset donors had higher generation probabilities. Across a handful of donors, 5% to 6% of naive CD4, roughly 3.5% of naive CD8, approximately 2.5% of memory CD4, and approximately 0.4% of memory CD8 clonotypes were shared.

Using the deep immunoSEQ assay, multiplex PCR amplified TCR CDR3 regions from genomic DNA. Extracted genomic DNA from each cell subset was distributed evenly across all wells of several immunoSEQ 96-well plates, and each plate was treated as a replicate. For sorted subsets, each replicate PCR was loaded with 200 ng genomic DNA, equivalent to about 30,000 T cell genomes. Purified libraries were measured with a Qubit 3.0 fluorometer, size-checked on a Bioanalyzer 2100, and measured again with the KAPA Library Quantification kit. A separate single-read 150-cycle Illumina NextSeq 550 flow cell was used to sequence each immunoSEQ 96-well plate. The study's processing was this. The immunoSEQ output contained only junctional sequences without quality scores, so filtering could not match that applied to full-length reads. To assign V/J genes and CDR3, sequences were annotated using PyIR, a Python wrapper for IgBLAST v1.9, with IMGT germline references. Reads with weak V/J assignments (E-value above 1e-6), missing CDR3, stop codons, out-of-frame junctions, or ambiguous translated residues were removed. A V3J clonotype was defined by an identical inferred V gene, J gene, and CDR3 amino acid sequence. Percentage overlap between repertoires was calculated by dividing the number of shared unique clonotypes by the size of the smaller repertoire. Richness of each repertoire was evaluated using RTK rarefaction, the Chao1 estimator, and Recon v2.1 estimates of unobserved clonotypes. Generation probabilities for all TCRbeta clonotypes obtained by the gDNA method from a handful of donors were computed using OLGA. This is the immuneACCESS table as TCRdb keeps it, with only in-frame sequences that have V and J called. A part of the clones is gone; compared with another copy, unresolved V genes explain less than half, and the rest is unexplained. The DNA was the basis for D and trimming; V, J and clone size are from that table. A total of about 2.4 million clones appear in this sample, more than 85% of them only once. Of the sample, more than 0.35% falls within the top ten clones.

The chain couples TRBV9 to TRBJ2-2, with no confident D gene call. Material for sequencing was naive CD4+ T cells from PBMCs. This sample's cell subset or site label indicates: CD45RA+ positively selected. The TCR was taken from a man between 18 and 35 years old in good health. Some clones in this sample may be carry-over from other donors' samples. The bases read TGTGCCAGCAGCGTATTGTCTATCTCCGGGGAGCTGTTTTTT. Translated, it reads CASSVLSISGELFF.